This section outlines one TCR beta chain sequence together with its context. Antigen unknown. This sample stems from a study of cytomegalovirus exposure and HLA in healthy donors. Across the study: Findings of an earlier analysis included more than 90 million unique TCR beta sequences from 190 million or so T cells. Study results and caveats: Later analysis reportedly placed an Asian-associated ancestry cluster below the roughly 700-donor mean in N-insertions. Later work associated fewer than 20,000 TCR beta sequences with HLA alleles at 0.05 false discovery rate.

It was with 60 Vbeta and 13 Jbeta primers that the PCR ran. Sequencing was performed with immunoSEQ multiplex PCR; in TCRdb, only in-frame clones are kept and a portion is missing. The table records 55,000 to 75,000 clones, approximately 81% of them present only once. The CDR3 extends over 13 amino acids. Germline CDR1 reads SEHNR; CDR2 reads FQNEAQ (reference sequence). The germline V and J ends were trimmed by 1 base and 8 bases, with 11 bases remaining between them. This clonotype was obtained from a woman younger than 45 in good health and CMV-seropositive. The V gene is TRBV7-9, the J gene TRBJ1-2; D gene uncertain. Sample: PBMCs. The CDR3 here is CASSLETVWGYTF. In nucleotides, the CDR3 is TGTGCCAGCAGCTTAGAGACTGTCTGGGGCTACACCTTC.